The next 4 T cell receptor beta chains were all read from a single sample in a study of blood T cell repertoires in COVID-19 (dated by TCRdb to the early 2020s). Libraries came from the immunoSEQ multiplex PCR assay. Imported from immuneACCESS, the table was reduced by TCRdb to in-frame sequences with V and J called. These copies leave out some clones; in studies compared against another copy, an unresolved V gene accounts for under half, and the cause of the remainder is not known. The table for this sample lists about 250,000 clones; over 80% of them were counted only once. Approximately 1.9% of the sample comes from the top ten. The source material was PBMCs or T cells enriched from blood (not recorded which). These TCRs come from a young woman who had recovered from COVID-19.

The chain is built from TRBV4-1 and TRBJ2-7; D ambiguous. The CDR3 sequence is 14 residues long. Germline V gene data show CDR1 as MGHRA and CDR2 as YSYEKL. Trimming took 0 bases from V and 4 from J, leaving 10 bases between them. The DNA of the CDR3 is TGCGCCAGCAGCCAAGATTTCCCCCCATACGAGCAGTACTTC. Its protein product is CASSQDFPPYEQYF.

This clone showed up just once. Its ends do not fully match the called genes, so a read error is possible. The chain's CDR3 is CSVDLGGTSDEQYF. The CDR3 coding sequence is TGCAGCGTTGATTTGGGGGGGACCTCCGACGAGCAGTACTTC. V usage is TRBV29-1 and J usage is TRBJ2-7; 7 bases line up with TRBD2. The CDR3 runs 14 residues. Germline V gene sequence: CDR1 SQVTM, CDR2 ANQGSEA.

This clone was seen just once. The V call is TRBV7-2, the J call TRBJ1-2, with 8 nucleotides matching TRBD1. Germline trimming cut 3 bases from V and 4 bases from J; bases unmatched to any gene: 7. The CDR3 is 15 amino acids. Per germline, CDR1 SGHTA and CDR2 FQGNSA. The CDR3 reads CASSLGQVRLYGYTF. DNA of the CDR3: TGTGCCAGCAGCTTGGGACAGGTAAGACTCTATGGCTACACCTTC.

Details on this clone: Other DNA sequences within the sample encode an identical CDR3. The chain's CDR3 is CASSLTGNQPQHF. The CDR3 nucleotides are TGTGCCAGCAGTTTAACAGGCAATCAGCCCCAGCATTTT. The chain employs TRBV12-3 or TRBV12-4 and TRBJ1-5; D ambiguous. V gave up 2 bases and J gave up 2 bases, with 4 bases separating them. The CDR3 length is 13 residues.